The 28 T cell receptor beta chains given below trace back to one sample, sequenced in a study of human T cells and chemical hapten exposure. Total RNA came from unfractionated whole blood. TCRdb processed the 5' RACE reads anew with MiXCR; each CDR3 protein has one entry. The table records approximately 110,000 distinct CDR3 sequences, roughly 19% of them present only once. These receptors were obtained from a human donor in good health.

The CDR3 loop reads CASAPQLSGNTIYF. For the CDR3, the DNA is TGTGCCAGTGCACCACAGCTCTCTGGAAACACCATATATTTT. The rearrangement uses TRBV12-3 or TRBV12-4 and TRBJ1-3, with no clear D. The CDR3 loop spans 14 amino acids. Trimming cost V 9 bases and J 0 bases, with 12 bases left between them.

The rearrangement uses TRBV10-1 and TRBJ2-7; 15 bases map to TRBD2. The CDR3 runs 14 residues. Trimming at V came to 5 bases and at J to 7 bases, leaving 3 bases not matched to a gene. Germline V gene lookup returns CDR1 WNHNN and CDR2 SYGVQD (reference sequence). CDR3 nucleotide sequence: TGCGCCAGCAGTCCGGGACTAGCGGGAGGTGAGCAGTACTTC. Protein product: CASSPGLAGGEQYF.

The chain joins TRBV30 to TRBJ2-1; tentative D call: TRBD1 (5 bases). The CDR3 totals 14 residues. The V gene's germline CDR1 is GTSNPN and CDR2 SVGIG (reference sequence). The V end was cut by 5 bases, the J end by 0 bases, with 11 bases between. The CDR3 protein is CAWDSRFSYNEQFF. The CDR3 region has the DNA TGTGCCTGGGACAGCCGCTTCTCCTACAATGAGCAGTTCTTC.

The CDR3 spells CSARDPQGGEQYF. The CDR3 region has the DNA TGCAGTGCTAGGGACCCCCAGGGGGGCGAGCAGTACTTC. J is TRBJ2-7 and V is TRBV20-1, with D possibly matching TRBD1 (7 bases). Trimming removed 3 bases at V and 6 bases at J, with 15 bases between. The germline V gene has CDR1 DFQATT and CDR2 SNEGSKA (reference sequence). The CDR3 is made up of 13 amino acids.

This chain joins TRBV5-4 and TRBJ2-3; D possibly corresponds to TRBD1 (5 bases). The CDR3 consists of 13 residues. Germline lookup yields CDR1 SGHNT and CDR2 YYREEE (reference sequence). V shed 3 bases and J shed 6 bases, with 11 bases lying between them. The CDR3 nucleotides are TGTGCCAGCAGCTCCCAGGGTTTGGATACGCAGTATTTT. It is translated as CASSSQGLDTQYF.

A few counts support this clonotype. The chain has TRBV27 and TRBJ1-5; TRBD1 matches at 8 bases. From germline, CDR1 is MNHEY and CDR2 SMNVEV (reference sequence). This CDR3 is built from 15 residues. V lost 6 bases to trimming and J lost 6 bases; unmatched junction nucleotides: 10. The CDR3 sequence is CASSSQGAWSQPQHF. In DNA, the CDR3 is TGTGCCAGCAGCTCCCAGGGGGCATGGAGTCAGCCCCAGCATTTT.

This rearrangement joins TRBV18 to TRBJ1-2; 7 bases match TRBD1. The CDR3 has 15 residues. After removal of 6 bases from V and 3 bases from J, the junction contained 10 bases not matched to a gene. Germline CDR1 and CDR2: KGHSH and LQKENI. CDR3 amino acids: CASSPGPGGDYGYTF. DNA for the CDR3: TGTGCCAGCTCCCCCGGCCCAGGGGGTGACTATGGCTACACCTTC.

This clonotype occurred a few times. The chain recombines TRBV10-3 with TRBJ2-6, with D unclear. Germline V CDR1 and CDR2: ENHRY, SYGVKD. The CDR3 has 13 amino acids. The V end lost 6 bases, the J end lost 3 bases, and 6 bases lay between the germline ends. The CDR3 sequence: CAISGSGANVLTF. As DNA, the CDR3 is TGTGCCATCAGCGGCAGTGGGGCCAACGTCCTGACTTTC.

This clonotype was detected only a few times. The V and J genes are TRBV2 and TRBJ1-4; 7 bases are shared with TRBD1. The CDR3 consists of 14 residues. The germline gives CDR1 SNHLY, CDR2 FYNNEI. V shed 6 bases and J 2 bases; nucleotides not matched to a gene: 3. DNA of the CDR3: TGTGCCAGCAGGGACAGGCGGACTAATGAAAAACTGTTTTTT. Its translation: CASRDRRTNEKLFF.

This clonotype was counted many times. V gene TRBV28 combines with J gene TRBJ2-1; 14 nucleotides agree with TRBD2. Germline CDR1 reads MDHEN; CDR2 reads SYDVKM. V gave up 3 bases and J gave up 9 bases; unmatched junction bases: 13. CDR3 length: 18 amino acids. CDR3 sequence (DNA): TGTGCCAGCAGTTTGCAGGGACTAGCGGGAGAACGGGCGGGTGAGCAGTTCTTC. This translates into CASSLQGLAGERAGEQFF.

This clonotype was seen a few times. The CDR3 region is CASSPDPVAKNIQYF. For the CDR3, the DNA is TGTGCCAGCTCACCGGACCCAGTAGCCAAAAACATTCAGTACTTC. The genes are TRBV18 and TRBJ2-4; no clear D. This CDR3 region has 15 residues. Germline V CDR1 and CDR2: KGHSH, LQKENI. V gave up 3 bases and J gave up 0 bases, with 9 bases separating them.

The chain carries TRBV28 and TRBJ2-7; D is uncertain. Trimming took off 7 bases at V and 3 bases at J, with 19 bases between the two ends. This CDR3 is built from 15 residues. Germline V gene sequence: CDR1 MDHEN, CDR2 SYDVKM. The DNA for the CDR3 is TGTGCCAGCAATGTACCCGTCGGTGGATACTACGAGCAGTACTTC. Translation gives CASNVPVGGYYEQYF.

The V and J genes are TRBV20-1 and TRBJ2-5; D is ambiguous. The germline V and J ends were trimmed by 6 bases and 9 bases, with 11 bases remaining between them. Germline loops: CDR1 DFQATT, CDR2 SNEGSKA (reference sequence). CDR3 length: 10 amino acids. The CDR3 here is CSAVQAAQYF. In DNA, the CDR3 is TGCAGTGCGGTCCAGGCGGCCCAGTACTTC.

This clonotype was seen more than once but under ten times. The chain carries TRBV29-1 and TRBJ2-4; D may be TRBD1 (6 bases). The CDR3 is 13 residues long. Trimming shortened V by 4 bases and J by 7 bases, and 14 bases separated the two germline ends. The germline gives CDR1 SQVTM, CDR2 ANQGSEA. The CDR3 sequence is CSVAGADRNIQYF. DNA for the CDR3: TGCAGCGTTGCAGGGGCCGACAGGAACATTCAGTACTTC.

This clonotype was detected a few times. The chain combines TRBV20-1 with TRBJ1-1; 10 bases map to TRBD1. Germline CDR1 and CDR2: DFQATT and SNEGSKA (reference sequence). The CDR3 has 12 amino acids. Germline trimming cut 4 bases from V and 8 bases from J; bases unmatched to any gene: 4. This CDR3 reads CSATGTGEEAFF. The CDR3 DNA sequence: TGCAGTGCTACAGGGACAGGGGAAGAAGCTTTCTTT.

The V call is TRBV2, the J call TRBJ1-2, with TRBD1 matching 7 bases. With 4 bases clipped from V and 6 bases from J, the junction kept 5 bases outside the gene matches. This CDR3 region has 13 residues. Germline assignment: CDR1 SNHLY and CDR2 FYNNEI. CDR3 protein: CASSVGRGDGYTF. The DNA of the CDR3 is TGTGCCAGCAGTGTGGGCAGGGGGGATGGCTACACCTTC.

The J gene is TRBJ1-1, the V gene TRBV28; D unclear. The CDR3 consists of 15 residues. CDR1 and CDR2 from the germline V gene are MDHEN and SYDVKM. V gave up 5 bases and J gave up 1 base, with 14 bases separating them. The CDR3 coding sequence is TGTGCCAGCAGTCCCTCAGACGGAAGGAACACTGAAGCTTTCTTT. This encodes CASSPSDGRNTEAFF. Based on the CDR3 plus reference TRBV28 and TRBJ1-1, the full variable domain is DVKVTQSSRYLVKRTGEKVFLECVQDMDHENMFWYRQDPGLGLRLIYFSYDVKMKEKGDIPEGYSVSREKKERFSLILESASTNQTSMYLCASSPSDGRNTEAFFGQGTRLTVV.

In this sample, this clonotype turned up a few times. V usage is TRBV9 and J usage is TRBJ1-3; 9 bases map to TRBD1. J was trimmed by 0 bases and V by 3 bases; bases with no gene match: 4. Germline CDR1 reads SGDLS; CDR2 reads YYNGEE. This CDR3 has 16 residues. CDR3 residues: CASSGDRDFSGNTIYF. The DNA of the CDR3 is TGTGCCAGCAGCGGGGACAGGGATTTCTCTGGAAACACCATATATTTT. The full variable domain, rest sourced from reference TRBV9 and TRBJ1-3, is DSGVTQTPKHLITATGQRVTLRCSPRSGDLSVYWYQQSLDQGLQFLIQYYNGEERAKGNILERFSAQQFPDLHSELNLSSLELGDSALYFCASSGDRDFSGNTIYFGEGSWLTVV.

The J gene is TRBJ2-7, the V gene TRBV28; possible D gene TRBD2, 7 bases. Germline V CDR1 and CDR2: MDHEN, SYDVKM. The CDR3 has 17 amino acids. V was cut by 5 bases and J by 0 bases, with 20 bases left in between. In nucleotides, the CDR3 is TGTGCCAGCAGTCAAGGACTCGGCGGGGGCCCCTCCTACGAGCAGTACTTC. Its protein product is CASSQGLGGGPSYEQYF.

V usage is TRBV28 and J usage is TRBJ2-5; maybe TRBD2 (6 bases). Germline lookup yields CDR1 MDHEN and CDR2 SYDVKM. The CDR3 covers 15 residues. Trimming pared 5 bases from V and 2 bases from J, leaving 15 bases between. CDR3 nucleotides: TGTGCCAGCAGTGATGCCGGGAGCCGGCAAGAGACCCAGTACTTC. It specifies CASSDAGSRQETQYF. The full variable domain, in which reference TRBV28 and TRBJ2-5 provide the parts outside the CDR3, is DVKVTQSSRYLVKRTGEKVFLECVQDMDHENMFWYRQDPGLGLRLIYFSYDVKMKEKGDIPEGYSVSREKKERFSLILESASTNQTSMYLCASSDAGSRQETQYFGPGTRLLVL.

A note on this clonotype: One end of the junction does not line up with germline, which may come from a read error. The rearrangement joins TRBV15 to TRBJ2-3; the D gene is possibly TRBD1 (5 bases). Germline assignment: CDR1 LNHNV and CDR2 YYDKDF (reference sequence). CDR3 size: 13 residues. The CDR3 coding sequence is TGTGCCACCAGCAGAGACAGGGCAGATATGCAGTATTTT. As protein: CATSRDRADMQYF.

This chain links TRBV19 with TRBJ2-3, with TRBD2 matching 9 bases. V was pared by 2 bases and J by 6 bases, with 9 bases of the junction left unmatched. This CDR3 has 16 residues. The V gene's germline CDR1 is LNHDA and CDR2 SQIVND (reference sequence). The CDR3 sequence: CASSIRSGGLSDTQYF. The DNA of the CDR3 is TGTGCCAGTAGTATACGGAGCGGGGGGCTCAGCGATACGCAGTATTTT.

Points on this clonotype: A read error may account for a junction end that differs from germline. This chain connects TRBV4-1 to TRBJ2-1, with D perhaps matching TRBD1 or TRBD2 (5 bases each). The CDR3 extends over 12 amino acids. The germline gives CDR1 MGHRA, CDR2 YSYEKL. The CDR3 reads CASSQDNGAEVF. CDR3 sequence (DNA): TGCGCCAGCAGCCAAGATAACGGGGCCGAAGTCTTC.

The chain recombines TRBV20-1 with TRBJ1-1, with D perhaps TRBD1 (6 bases). The CDR3 loop spans 12 amino acids. V was cut by 5 bases and J by 6 bases, with 13 bases left in between. The V gene's germline CDR1 is DFQATT and CDR2 SNEGSKA (reference sequence). The CDR3 region is CSAPPGVSEAFF. The DNA of the CDR3 is TGCAGTGCTCCACCAGGGGTATCTGAAGCTTTCTTT.

The chain links TRBV4-1 to TRBJ2-1; D is unresolved. Germline CDR1 MGHRA, CDR2 YSYEKL. V was clipped by 1 base and J by 6 bases, with 10 bases between them. The CDR3 runs 14 residues. The CDR3 loop reads CASSQGPMSNEQFF. Written as DNA, the CDR3 is TGCGCCAGCAGCCAAGGACCCATGAGCAATGAGCAGTTCTTC.

The gene calls are TRBV11-2 and TRBJ2-3, with 8 nucleotides matching TRBD2. V lost 2 bases, J lost 3 bases, and 25 bases stayed unmatched. CDR1 is SGHAT, CDR2 FQNNGV, per germline. CDR3 length: 22 amino acids. The CDR3 DNA is TGTGCCAGCAGCTTAAACGTCCGGGGGGGACCTTATCCCGGGAGGGGGACAGATACGCAGTATTTT. Its translation is CASSLNVRGGPYPGRGTDTQYF.

The chain combines TRBV20-1 with TRBJ2-4; 10 nucleotides line up with TRBD1. The V segment lost 2 bases and the J segment 5 bases; nucleotides outside the gene matches: 3. Germline-derived CDR1 and CDR2 are DFQATT and SNEGSKA (reference sequence). The CDR3 spans 14 residues. The CDR3 here is CSARRQGAENIQYF. CDR3 coding DNA: TGCAGTGCTAGAAGACAGGGGGCCGAAAACATTCAGTACTTC.

V usage is TRBV15 and J usage is TRBJ2-7; D gene unclear. V gave up 1 base and J gave up 7 bases, with 8 bases separating them. Germline CDR1 is LNHNV and CDR2 is YYDKDF (reference sequence). This CDR3 contains 12 residues. The CDR3 sequence: CATSRGRWEQYF. DNA for the CDR3: TGTGCCACCAGCAGAGGGAGATGGGAGCAGTACTTC.